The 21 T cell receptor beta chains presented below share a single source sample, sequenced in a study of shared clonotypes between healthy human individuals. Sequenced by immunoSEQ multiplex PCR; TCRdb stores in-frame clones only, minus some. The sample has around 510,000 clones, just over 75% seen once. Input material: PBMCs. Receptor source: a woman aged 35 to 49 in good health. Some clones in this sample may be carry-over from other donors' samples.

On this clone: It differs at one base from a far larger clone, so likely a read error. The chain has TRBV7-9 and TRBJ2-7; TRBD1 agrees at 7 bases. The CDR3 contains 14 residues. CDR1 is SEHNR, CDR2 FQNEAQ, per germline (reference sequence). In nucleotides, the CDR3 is TGTGCCGGCAGCTTAGGCGGACAGGCGGACGAGCAGTACTTC. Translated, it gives CAGSLGGQADEQYF.

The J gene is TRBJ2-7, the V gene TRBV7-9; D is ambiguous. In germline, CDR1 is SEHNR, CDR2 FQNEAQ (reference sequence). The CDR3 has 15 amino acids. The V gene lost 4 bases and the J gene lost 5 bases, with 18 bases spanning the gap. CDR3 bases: TGTGCCAGCAGCTCATACGCCGGGTCGTCCAACGAGCAGTACTTC. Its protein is CASSSYAGSSNEQYF.

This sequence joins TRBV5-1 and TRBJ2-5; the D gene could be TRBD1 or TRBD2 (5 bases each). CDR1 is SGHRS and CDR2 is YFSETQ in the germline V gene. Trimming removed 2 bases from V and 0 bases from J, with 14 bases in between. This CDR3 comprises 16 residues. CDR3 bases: TGCGCCAGCAGCTTCGGGACCCCAATTTACCAAGAGACCCAGTACTTC. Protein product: CASSFGTPIYQETQYF.

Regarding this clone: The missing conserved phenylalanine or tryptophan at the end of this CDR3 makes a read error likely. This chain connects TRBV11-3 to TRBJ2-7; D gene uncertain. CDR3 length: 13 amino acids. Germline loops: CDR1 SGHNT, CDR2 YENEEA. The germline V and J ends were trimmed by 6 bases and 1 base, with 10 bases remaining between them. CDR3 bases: TGTGCCAGCAGTTTCAGTGATTCCTACGAGCAGTACCTC. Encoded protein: CASSFSDSYEQYL.

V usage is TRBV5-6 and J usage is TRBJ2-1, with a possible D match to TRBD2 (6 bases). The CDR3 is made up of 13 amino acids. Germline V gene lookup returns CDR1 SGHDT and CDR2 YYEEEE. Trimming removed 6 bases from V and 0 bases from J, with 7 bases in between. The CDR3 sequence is CASTGDSYNEQFF. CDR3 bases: TGTGCCAGCACGGGGGACTCCTACAATGAGCAGTTCTTC.

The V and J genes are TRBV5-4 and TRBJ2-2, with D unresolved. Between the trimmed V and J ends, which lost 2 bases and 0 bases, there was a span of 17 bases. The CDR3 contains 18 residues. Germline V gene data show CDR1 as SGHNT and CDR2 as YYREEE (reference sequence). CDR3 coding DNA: TGTGCCAGCAGCTTCAATGTTTTACAAAACACGAACACCGGGGAGCTGTTTTTT. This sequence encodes CASSFNVLQNTNTGELFF.

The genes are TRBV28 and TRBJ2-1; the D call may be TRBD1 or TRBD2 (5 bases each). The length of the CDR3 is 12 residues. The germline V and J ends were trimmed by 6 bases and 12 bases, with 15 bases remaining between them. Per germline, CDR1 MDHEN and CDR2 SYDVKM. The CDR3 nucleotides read TGTGCCAGCAGCCCCCCGGGACGTACGCAGTTCTTC. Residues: CASSPPGRTQFF.

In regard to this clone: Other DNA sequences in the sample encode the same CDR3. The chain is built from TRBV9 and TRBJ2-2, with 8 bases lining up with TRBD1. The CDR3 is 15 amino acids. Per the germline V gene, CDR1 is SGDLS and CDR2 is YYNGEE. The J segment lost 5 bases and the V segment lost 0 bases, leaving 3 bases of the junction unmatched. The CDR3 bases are TGTGCCAGCAGCGTAGGGACAGGGCCTACCGGGGAGCTGTTTTTT. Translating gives CASSVGTGPTGELFF.

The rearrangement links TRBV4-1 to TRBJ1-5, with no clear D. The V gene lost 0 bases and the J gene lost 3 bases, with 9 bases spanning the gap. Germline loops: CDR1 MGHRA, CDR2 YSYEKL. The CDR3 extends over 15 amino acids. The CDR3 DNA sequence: TGCGCCAGCAGCCAAGATGGGCAGCTCAATCAGCCCCAGCATTTT. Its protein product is CASSQDGQLNQPQHF.

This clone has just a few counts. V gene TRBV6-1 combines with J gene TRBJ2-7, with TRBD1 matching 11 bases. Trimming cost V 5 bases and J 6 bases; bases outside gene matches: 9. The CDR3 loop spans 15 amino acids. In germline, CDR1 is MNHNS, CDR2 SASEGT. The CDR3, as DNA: TGTGCCAGCAGTACCCGGGACAGGGGGTTCGGCGAGCAGTACTTC. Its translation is CASSTRDRGFGEQYF.

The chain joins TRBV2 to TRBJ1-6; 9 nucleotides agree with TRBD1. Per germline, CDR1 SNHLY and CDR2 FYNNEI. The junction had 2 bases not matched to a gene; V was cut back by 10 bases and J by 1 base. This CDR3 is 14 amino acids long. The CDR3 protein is CAKGTGSYNSPLHF. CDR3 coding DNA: TGTGCCAAAGGGACAGGGTCCTATAATTCACCCCTCCACTTT.

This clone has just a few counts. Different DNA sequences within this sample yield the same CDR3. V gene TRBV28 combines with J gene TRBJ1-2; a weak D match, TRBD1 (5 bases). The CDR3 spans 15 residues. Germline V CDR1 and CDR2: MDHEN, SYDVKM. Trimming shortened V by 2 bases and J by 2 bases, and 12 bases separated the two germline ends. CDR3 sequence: CASSLVQGSNYGYTF. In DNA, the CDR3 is TGTGCCAGCAGTTTAGTTCAGGGTTCCAACTATGGCTACACCTTC.

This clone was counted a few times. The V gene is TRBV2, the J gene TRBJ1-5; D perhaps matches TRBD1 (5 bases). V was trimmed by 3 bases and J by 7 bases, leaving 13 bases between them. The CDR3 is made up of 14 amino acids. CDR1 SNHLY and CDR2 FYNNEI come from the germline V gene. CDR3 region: CASSEGRGGQPQHF. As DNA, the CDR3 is TGTGCCAGCAGTGAGGGGAGGGGAGGACAGCCCCAGCATTTT.

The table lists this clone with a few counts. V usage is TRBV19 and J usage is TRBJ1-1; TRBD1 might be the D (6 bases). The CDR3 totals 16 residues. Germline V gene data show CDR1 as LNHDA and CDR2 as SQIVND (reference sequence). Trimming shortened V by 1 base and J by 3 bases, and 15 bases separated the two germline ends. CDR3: CASSIVAGAVDTEAFF. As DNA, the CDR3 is TGTGCCAGTAGTATAGTGGCAGGGGCCGTTGACACTGAAGCTTTCTTT.

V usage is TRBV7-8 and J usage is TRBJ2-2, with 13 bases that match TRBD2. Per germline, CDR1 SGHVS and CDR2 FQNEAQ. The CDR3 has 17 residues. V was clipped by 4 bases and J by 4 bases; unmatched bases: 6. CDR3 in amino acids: CASSSTSGRPSTGELFF. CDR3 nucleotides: TGTGCCAGCAGCTCGACTAGCGGGAGGCCCAGCACCGGGGAGCTGTTTTTT.

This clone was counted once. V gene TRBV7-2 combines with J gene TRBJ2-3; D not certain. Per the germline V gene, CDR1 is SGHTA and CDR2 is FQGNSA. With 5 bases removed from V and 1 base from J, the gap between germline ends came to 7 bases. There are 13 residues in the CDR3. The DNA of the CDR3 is TGTGCCAGCAGCCATCGGGGCACAGATACGCAGTATTTT. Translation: CASSHRGTDTQYF.

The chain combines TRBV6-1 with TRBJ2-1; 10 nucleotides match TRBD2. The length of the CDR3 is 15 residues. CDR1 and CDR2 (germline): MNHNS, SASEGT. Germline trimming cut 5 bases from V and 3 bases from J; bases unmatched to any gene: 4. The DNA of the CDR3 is TGTGCCAGCAGTTGGACTAGCGGCAACTACAATGAGCAGTTCTTC. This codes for CASSWTSGNYNEQFF.

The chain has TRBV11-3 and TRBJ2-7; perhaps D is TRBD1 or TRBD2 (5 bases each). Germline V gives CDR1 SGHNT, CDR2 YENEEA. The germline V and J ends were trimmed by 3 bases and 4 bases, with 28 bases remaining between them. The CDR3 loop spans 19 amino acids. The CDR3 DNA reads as TGTGCCAGCAGCTTCAAGTTGGGACGGCATATCCGGGGCGCATACGAGCAGTACTTC. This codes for CASSFKLGRHIRGAYEQYF.

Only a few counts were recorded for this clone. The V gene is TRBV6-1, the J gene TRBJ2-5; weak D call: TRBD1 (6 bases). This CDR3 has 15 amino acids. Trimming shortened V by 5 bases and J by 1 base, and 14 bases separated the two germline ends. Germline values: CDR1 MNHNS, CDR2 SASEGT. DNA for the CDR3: TGTGCCAGCAGTATAACCCGGGACACCCAAGAGACCCAGTACTTC. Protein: CASSITRDTQETQYF.

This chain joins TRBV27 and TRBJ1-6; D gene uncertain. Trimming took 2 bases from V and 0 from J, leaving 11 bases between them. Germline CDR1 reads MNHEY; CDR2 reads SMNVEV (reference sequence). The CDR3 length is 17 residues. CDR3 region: CASSLSRQFSYNSPLHF. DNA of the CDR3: TGTGCCAGCAGTTTAAGCCGGCAGTTCTCCTATAATTCACCCCTCCACTTT.

CDR3 residues: CASSPTPFGRGADTQYF. Written as DNA, the CDR3 is TGTGCCAGCTCACCAACCCCTTTCGGGAGGGGGGCAGATACGCAGTATTTT. The V call is TRBV18, the J call TRBJ2-3; 8 bases agree with TRBD2. CDR3 size: 17 residues. Germline loops: CDR1 KGHSH, CDR2 LQKENI. Trimming removed 2 bases from V and 4 bases from J; junction bases left unmatched: 11.